Reported below is one T cell receptor (beta chain). The sample comes from a study of blood T cell repertoires in COVID-19. Study as a whole: Spain, Italy and the United States supplied samples that represented acute and convalescent COVID-19.

Clones were sequenced by immunoSEQ multiplex PCR, and TCRdb holds only the in-frame ones, with some missing. This table holds 52,000 or so clones, 85% to 95% found once. Trimming took 5 bases from V and 3 from J, leaving 13 bases between them. From germline, CDR1 is LNHDA and CDR2 SQIVND (reference sequence). The CDR3 spans 14 residues. This chain uses TRBV19 with TRBJ1-2; D is ambiguous. The sample taken for sequencing was peripheral blood. The sequence was obtained from a woman older than 75 with acute or convalescent COVID-19. CDR3 sequence (DNA): TGTGCCAGTAGTTCCCAGGCAGCCTACTATGGCTACACCTTC. This gives the protein CASSSQAAYYGYTF. The full variable domain, completed using reference TRBV19 and TRBJ1-2, is DGGITQSPKYLFRKEGQNVTLSCEQNLNHDAMYWYRQDPGQGLRLIYYSQIVNDFQKGDIAEGYSVSREKKESFPLTVTSAQKNPTAFYLCASSSQAAYYGYTFGSGTRLTVV.